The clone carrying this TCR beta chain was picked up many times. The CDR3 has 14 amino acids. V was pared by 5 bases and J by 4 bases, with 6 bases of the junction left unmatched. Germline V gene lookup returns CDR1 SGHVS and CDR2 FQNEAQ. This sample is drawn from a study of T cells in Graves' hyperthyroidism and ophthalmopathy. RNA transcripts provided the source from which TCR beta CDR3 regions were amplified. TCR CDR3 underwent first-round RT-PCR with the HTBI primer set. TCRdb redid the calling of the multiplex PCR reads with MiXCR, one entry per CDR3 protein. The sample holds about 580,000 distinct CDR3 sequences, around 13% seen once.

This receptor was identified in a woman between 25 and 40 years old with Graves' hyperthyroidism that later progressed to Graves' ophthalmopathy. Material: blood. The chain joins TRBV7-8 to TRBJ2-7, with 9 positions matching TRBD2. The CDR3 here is CASSPTSGGYEQYF. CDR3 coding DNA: TGTGCCAGCAGCCCCACGAGCGGGGGGTACGAGCAGTACTTC.